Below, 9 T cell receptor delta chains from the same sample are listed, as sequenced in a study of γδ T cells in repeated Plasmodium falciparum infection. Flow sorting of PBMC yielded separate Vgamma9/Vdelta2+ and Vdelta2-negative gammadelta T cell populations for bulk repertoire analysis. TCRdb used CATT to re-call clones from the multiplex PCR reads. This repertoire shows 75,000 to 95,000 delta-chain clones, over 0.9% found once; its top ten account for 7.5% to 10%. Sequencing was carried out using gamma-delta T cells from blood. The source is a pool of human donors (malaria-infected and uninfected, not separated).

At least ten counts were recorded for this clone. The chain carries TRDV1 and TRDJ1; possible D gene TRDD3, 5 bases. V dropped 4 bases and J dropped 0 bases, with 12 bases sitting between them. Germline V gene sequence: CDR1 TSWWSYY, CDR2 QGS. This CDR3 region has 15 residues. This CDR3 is CALGGLRGYTDKLIF. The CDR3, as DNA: TGTGCTCTTGGGGGCCTCCGGGGGTACACCGATAAACTCATCTTT.

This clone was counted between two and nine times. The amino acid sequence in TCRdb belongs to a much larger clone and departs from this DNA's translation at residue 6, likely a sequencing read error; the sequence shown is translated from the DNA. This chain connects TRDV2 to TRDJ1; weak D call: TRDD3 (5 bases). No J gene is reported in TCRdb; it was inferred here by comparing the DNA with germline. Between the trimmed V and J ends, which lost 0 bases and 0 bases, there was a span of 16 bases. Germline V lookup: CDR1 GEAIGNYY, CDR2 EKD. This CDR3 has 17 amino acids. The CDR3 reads CACDTASSGGYTDKLIF. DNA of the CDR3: TGTGCCTGTGACACCGCGTCGTCCGGGGGCTACACCGATAAACTCATCTTT.

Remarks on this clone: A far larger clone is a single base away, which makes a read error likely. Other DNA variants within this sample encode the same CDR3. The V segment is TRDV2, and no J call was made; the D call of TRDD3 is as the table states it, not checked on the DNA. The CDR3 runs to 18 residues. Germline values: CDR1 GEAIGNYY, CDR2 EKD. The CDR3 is CACDTLTVLGDRTDKLIF. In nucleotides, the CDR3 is TGTGCCTGTGACACCCTAACCGTACTGGGGGATAGAACCGATAAACTCATTTTT.

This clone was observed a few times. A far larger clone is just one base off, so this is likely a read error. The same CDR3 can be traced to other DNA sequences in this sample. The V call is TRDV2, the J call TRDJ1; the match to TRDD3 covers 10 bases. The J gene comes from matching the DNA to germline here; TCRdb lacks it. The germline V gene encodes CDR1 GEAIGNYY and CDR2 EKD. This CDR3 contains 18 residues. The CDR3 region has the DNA TGTGCTTGTGACAAGGGGGATACGGCCACATCGCAGACCGATAAACTCATCTTT. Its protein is CACDKGDTATSQTDKLIF.

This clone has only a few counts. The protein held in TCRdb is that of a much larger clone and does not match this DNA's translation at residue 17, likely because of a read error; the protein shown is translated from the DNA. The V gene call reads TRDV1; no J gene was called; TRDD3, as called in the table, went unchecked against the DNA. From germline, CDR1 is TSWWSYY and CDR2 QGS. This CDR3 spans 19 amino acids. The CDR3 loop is CALGGMDWGPRAYTDKHIF. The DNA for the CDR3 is TGTGCTCTTGGGGGGATGGACTGGGGTCCCCGGGCCTACACCGATAAACACATCTTT.

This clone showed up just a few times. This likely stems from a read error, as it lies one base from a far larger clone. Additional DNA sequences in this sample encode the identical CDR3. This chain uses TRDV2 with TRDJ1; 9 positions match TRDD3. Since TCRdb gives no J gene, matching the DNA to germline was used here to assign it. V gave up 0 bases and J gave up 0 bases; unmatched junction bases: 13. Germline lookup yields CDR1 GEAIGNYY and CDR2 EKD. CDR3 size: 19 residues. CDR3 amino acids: CACDTGGNWGNPYTDKLIF. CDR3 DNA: TGTGCCTGTGACACCGGAGGTAACTGGGGGAATCCTTACACCGATAAACTCATCTTT.

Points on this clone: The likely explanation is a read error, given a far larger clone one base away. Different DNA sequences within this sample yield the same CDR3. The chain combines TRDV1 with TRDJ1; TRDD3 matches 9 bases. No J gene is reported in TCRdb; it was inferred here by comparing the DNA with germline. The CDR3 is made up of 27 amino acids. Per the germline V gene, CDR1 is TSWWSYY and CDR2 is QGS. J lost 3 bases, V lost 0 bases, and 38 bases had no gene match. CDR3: CALGELGPYFPPKTDYWGDTSSDKLIF. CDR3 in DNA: TGTGCTCTTGGGGAACTGGGACCCTACTTTCCCCCGAAAACCGACTACTGGGGGGATACCAGTTCCGATAAACTCATCTTT.

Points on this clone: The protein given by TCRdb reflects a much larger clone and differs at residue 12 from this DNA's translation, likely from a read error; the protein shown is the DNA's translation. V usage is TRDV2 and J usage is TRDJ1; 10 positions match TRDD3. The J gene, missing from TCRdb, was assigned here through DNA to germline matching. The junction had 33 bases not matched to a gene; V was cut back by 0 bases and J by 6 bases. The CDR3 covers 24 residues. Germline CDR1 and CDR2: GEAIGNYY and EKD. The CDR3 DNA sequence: TGTGCCTGTGACACCCTGGCCCCCTCTCCTACGACTGGGGGATCGTACACCGATGGTCATAAACTCATCTTT. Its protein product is CACDTLAPSPTTGGSYTDGHKLIF.

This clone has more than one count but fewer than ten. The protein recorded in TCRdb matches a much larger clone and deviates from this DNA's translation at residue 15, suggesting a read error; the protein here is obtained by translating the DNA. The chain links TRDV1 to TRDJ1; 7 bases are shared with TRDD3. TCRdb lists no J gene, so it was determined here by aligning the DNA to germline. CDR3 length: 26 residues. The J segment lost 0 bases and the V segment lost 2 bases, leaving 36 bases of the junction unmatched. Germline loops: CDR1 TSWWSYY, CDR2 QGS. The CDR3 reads CALGEVSPGQFLLGGTSPQYTDKLIF. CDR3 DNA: TGTGCTCTTGGGGAAGTTAGCCCGGGCCAATTCCTGCTGGGGGGTACGTCGCCCCAGTACACCGATAAACTCATCTTT.